This is a list of T cell receptor beta chains from one sample in a study of cytomegalovirus exposure and HLA in healthy donors. Data came from immunoSEQ multiplex PCR; TCRdb stores just in-frame clones and leaves some out. The sample's table shows 110,000 to 150,000 clones. The sequencing input was PBMCs. The receptor source for this set is a male donor in good health and CMV-seronegative. CDR3s include the opening cysteine and the closing phenylalanine or tryptophan. D genes are given only for firm matches.

j_gene: TRBJ2-5
d_gene: .
v_gene: TRBV9
CDR3aa: CASSVGPQETQYF
CDR3nt: TGTGCCAGCAGCGTAGGGCCCCAAGAGACCCAGTACTTC

j_gene: TRBJ1-2
d_gene: .
v_gene: TRBV6-1
CDR3aa: CASLKPGYGYTF
CDR3nt: TGTGCCAGCCTAAAACCGGGCTATGGCTACACCTTC

j_gene: TRBJ1-2
d_gene: TRBD1
v_gene: TRBV27
CDR3aa: CASRPGGSYGYTF
CDR3nt: TGTGCCAGCAGACCAGGGGGCTCCTATGGCTACACCTTC

j_gene: TRBJ1-1
d_gene: TRBD1
v_gene: TRBV15
CDR3aa: CATSRVEGAGRDTEAFF
CDR3nt: TGTGCCACCAGCAGAGTAGAGGGGGCGGGTAGGGACACTGAAGCTTTCTTT

j_gene: TRBJ1-1
d_gene: .
v_gene: TRBV18
CDR3aa: CASSPPRGMNTEAFF
CDR3nt: TGTGCCAGCTCACCACCGCGGGGAATGAACACTGAAGCTTTCTTT

j_gene: TRBJ2-7
d_gene: TRBD2
v_gene: TRBV29-1
CDR3aa: CSVGTSGRVTYEQYF
CDR3nt: TGCAGCGTCGGGACTAGCGGGAGGGTTACCTACGAGCAGTACTTC

j_gene: TRBJ1-2
d_gene: .
v_gene: TRBV6-1
CDR3aa: CASSVAEANYGYTF
CDR3nt: TGTGCCAGCAGTGTGGCCGAAGCTAACTATGGCTACACCTTC

j_gene: TRBJ1-1
d_gene: .
v_gene: TRBV15
CDR3aa: CATSISRAGGGGNTEAFF
CDR3nt: TGTGCCACCAGCATATCCCGGGCAGGCGGCGGGGGGAACACTGAAGCTTTCTTT

j_gene: TRBJ1-2
d_gene: .
v_gene: TRBV5-5
CDR3aa: CASSFGGQVYGYTF
CDR3nt: TGTGCCAGCAGCTTCGGTGGGCAAGTCTATGGCTACACCTTC

j_gene: TRBJ2-7
d_gene: .
v_gene: TRBV29-1
CDR3aa: CSVGFDRAGRPYEQYF
CDR3nt: TGCAGCGTTGGATTCGATAGGGCAGGGCGGCCCTACGAGCAGTACTTC

j_gene: TRBJ1-2
d_gene: TRBD1
v_gene: TRBV10-2
CDR3aa: CASSGTVNYGYTF
CDR3nt: TGCGCCAGCAGCGGGACAGTTAACTATGGCTACACCTTC

j_gene: TRBJ1-1
d_gene: .
v_gene: TRBV30
CDR3aa: CAWSLKAGEAFF
CDR3nt: TGTGCCTGGAGTTTGAAGGCGGGTGAAGCTTTCTTT

j_gene: TRBJ1-1
d_gene: .
v_gene: TRBV19
CDR3aa: CASSAIRLPNTEAFF
CDR3nt: TGTGCCAGTAGTGCCATCAGGCTCCCGAACACTGAAGCTTTCTTT

j_gene: TRBJ2-1
d_gene: TRBD2
v_gene: TRBV7-9
CDR3aa: CASSFQRGGANEQFF
CDR3nt: TGTGCCAGCAGCTTCCAACGGGGGGGGGCGAATGAGCAGTTCTTC

j_gene: TRBJ2-7
d_gene: .
v_gene: TRBV13
CDR3aa: CASGGDSYEQYF
CDR3nt: TGTGCCAGCGGCGGGGACTCCTACGAGCAGTACTTC

j_gene: TRBJ2-5
d_gene: TRBD1
v_gene: TRBV29-1
CDR3aa: CSARDRVQETQYF
CDR3nt: TGCAGCGCCCGGGACAGGGTGCAAGAGACCCAGTACTTC

j_gene: TRBJ1-2
d_gene: TRBD1
v_gene: TRBV12-5
CDR3aa: CASGLAFGTGDFNYGYTF
CDR3nt: TGTGCTAGTGGTTTGGCCTTCGGGACAGGCGATTTTAACTATGGCTACACCTTC

j_gene: TRBJ2-5
d_gene: .
v_gene: TRBV6-1
CDR3aa: CASSGGSVRETQYF
CDR3nt: TGTGCCAGCAGTGGAGGGAGCGTGAGAGAGACCCAGTACTTC

j_gene: TRBJ1-5
d_gene: TRBD1
v_gene: TRBV2
CDR3aa: CASSPTGGRRNQPQHF
CDR3nt: TGTGCCAGCAGTCCTACAGGGGGCCGCAGGAATCAGCCCCAGCATTTT

j_gene: TRBJ2-7
d_gene: TRBD1
v_gene: TRBV12-5
CDR3aa: CASSTGGTGPYEQYF
CDR3nt: TGTGCTAGTTCAACTGGGGGGACAGGGCCCTACGAGCAGTACTTC

j_gene: TRBJ2-3
d_gene: TRBD2
v_gene: TRBV7-7
CDR3aa: CASSPGLAGDTQYF
CDR3nt: TGTGCTAGCAGCCCGGGACTAGCGGGGGATACGCAGTATTTT

j_gene: TRBJ1-1
d_gene: .
v_gene: TRBV27
CDR3aa: CASSPLAGGNTEAFF
CDR3nt: TGTGCCAGCAGTCCGCTCGCGGGGGGTAACACTGAAGCTTTCTTT

j_gene: TRBJ1-2
d_gene: .
v_gene: TRBV30
CDR3aa: CAWSLSGLGYTF
CDR3nt: TGTGCCTGGAGTTTATCAGGTTTAGGCTACACCTTC

j_gene: TRBJ1-1
d_gene: .
v_gene: TRBV28
CDR3aa: CASSPGLGTEAFF
CDR3nt: TGTGCCAGCAGCCCAGGGTTGGGCACTGAAGCTTTCTTT

j_gene: TRBJ1-2
d_gene: .
v_gene: TRBV27
CDR3aa: CASSLSVSPVQGGGYTF
CDR3nt: TGTGCCAGCAGTTTATCAGTGAGCCCCGTTCAGGGAGGTGGCTACACCTTC

j_gene: TRBJ1-6
d_gene: .
v_gene: TRBV6-1
CDR3aa: CASSENRFSYNSPLHF
CDR3nt: TGTGCCAGCAGTGAGAACAGGTTCTCCTATAATTCACCCCTCCACTTT

j_gene: TRBJ2-7
d_gene: TRBD1
v_gene: TRBV28
CDR3aa: CASSFLRGHAYEQYF
CDR3nt: TGTGCCAGCAGTTTTTTAAGGGGGCACGCCTACGAGCAGTACTTC

j_gene: TRBJ2-1
d_gene: TRBD1
v_gene: TRBV5-1
CDR3aa: CASSLGTGIYNEQFF
CDR3nt: TGCGCCAGCAGCTTGGGGACAGGGATCTACAATGAGCAGTTCTTC

j_gene: TRBJ2-3
d_gene: .
v_gene: TRBV6-1
CDR3aa: CAGAGARRDTQYF
CDR3nt: TGTGCCGGGGCGGGGGCCCGTCGGGATACGCAGTATTTT

j_gene: TRBJ2-7
d_gene: TRBD2
v_gene: TRBV6-1
CDR3aa: CASSAVAGTYAYEQYF
CDR3nt: TGTGCCAGCAGTGCCGTAGCGGGCACTTACGCCTACGAGCAGTACTTC

j_gene: TRBJ2-1
d_gene: TRBD2
v_gene: TRBV30
CDR3aa: CAWSVGGLAGDEQFF
CDR3nt: TGTGCCTGGAGTGTTGGGGGACTAGCGGGAGATGAGCAGTTCTTC

j_gene: TRBJ2-1
d_gene: .
v_gene: TRBV5-6
CDR3aa: CASSLEMEQFF
CDR3nt: TGTGCCAGCAGCTTAGAGATGGAGCAGTTCTTC

j_gene: TRBJ2-7
d_gene: TRBD1
v_gene: TRBV19
CDR3aa: CASGTGPSYEQYF
CDR3nt: TGTGCCAGTGGGACAGGGCCCTCCTACGAGCAGTACTTC

j_gene: TRBJ2-7
d_gene: TRBD1
v_gene: TRBV19
CDR3aa: CASSNPGTGLSYEQYF
CDR3nt: TGTGCCAGTAGTAACCCGGGGACAGGCCTATCCTACGAGCAGTACTTC

j_gene: TRBJ2-1
d_gene: TRBD1
v_gene: TRBV7-2
CDR3aa: CASSLNRGKEQFF
CDR3nt: TGTGCCAGCAGCTTAAACAGGGGGAAGGAGCAGTTCTTC

j_gene: TRBJ2-2
d_gene: TRBD1
v_gene: TRBV7-6
CDR3aa: CASSDQMDRGWGMNTGELFF
CDR3nt: TGTGCCAGCAGCGATCAAATGGACAGGGGATGGGGGATGAACACCGGGGAGCTGTTTTTT

j_gene: TRBJ2-1
d_gene: TRBD1
v_gene: TRBV19
CDR3aa: CASSSPDRGTYNEQFF
CDR3nt: TGTGCCAGTAGTTCCCCGGACAGGGGGACCTACAATGAGCAGTTCTTC

j_gene: TRBJ1-2
d_gene: .
v_gene: TRBV7-3
CDR3aa: CASSLYPGEDLRGYTF
CDR3nt: TGTGCCAGCAGCTTATACCCAGGGGAAGATCTGCGTGGCTACACCTTC

j_gene: TRBJ1-5
d_gene: .
v_gene: TRBV20-1
CDR3aa: CSAGKGVSGYF
CDR3nt: TGCAGTGCTGGGAAGGGGGTCTCAGGGTATTTT

j_gene: TRBJ1-5
d_gene: .
v_gene: TRBV18
CDR3aa: CASSPLPVQTGSIQPQHF
CDR3nt: TGTGCCAGCTCACCTCTTCCCGTACAGACAGGCTCTATCCAGCCCCAGCATTTT

j_gene: TRBJ2-7
d_gene: .
v_gene: TRBV5-4
CDR3aa: CASSLAGVDEQYF
CDR3nt: TGTGCCAGCAGCTTGGCGGGGGTGGACGAGCAGTACTTC

j_gene: TRBJ1-1
d_gene: .
v_gene: TRBV27
CDR3aa: CASSLGSLRNTEAFF
CDR3nt: TGTGCCAGCAGTTTAGGGAGCCTCAGAAACACTGAAGCTTTCTTT

j_gene: TRBJ2-7
d_gene: TRBD1
v_gene: TRBV6-1
CDR3aa: CASSDQWTGGTYEQYF
CDR3nt: TGTGCCAGCAGTGACCAGTGGACAGGAGGAACCTACGAGCAGTACTTC

j_gene: TRBJ1-6
d_gene: TRBD1
v_gene: TRBV7-2
CDR3aa: CASSPRQGRNSPLHF
CDR3nt: TGTGCCAGCAGCCCGCGACAGGGACGGAATTCACCCCTCCACTTT

j_gene: TRBJ1-5
d_gene: .
v_gene: TRBV4-1
CDR3aa: CASSQEEGQPQHF
CDR3nt: TGCGCCAGCAGCCAAGAGGAGGGTCAGCCCCAGCATTTT

j_gene: TRBJ1-1
d_gene: TRBD1
v_gene: TRBV18
CDR3aa: CASSASGQGAEAFF
CDR3nt: TGTGCCAGCTCAGCCTCGGGACAGGGAGCTGAAGCTTTCTTT

j_gene: TRBJ1-1
d_gene: .
v_gene: TRBV2
CDR3aa: CASNTTGLNTEAFF
CDR3nt: TGTGCCAGCAATACTACAGGTTTGAACACTGAAGCTTTCTTT

j_gene: TRBJ1-2
d_gene: TRBD1
v_gene: TRBV2
CDR3aa: CAKGQGNYGYTF
CDR3nt: TGTGCCAAGGGACAGGGTAACTATGGCTACACCTTC

j_gene: TRBJ1-5
d_gene: .
v_gene: TRBV27
CDR3aa: CASSFWAGPGQPQHF
CDR3nt: TGTGCCAGCAGTTTCTGGGCAGGGCCCGGGCAGCCCCAGCATTTT

j_gene: TRBJ2-1
d_gene: TRBD1
v_gene: TRBV6-1
CDR3aa: CASSVTGLSSYNEQFF
CDR3nt: TGTGCCAGCAGTGTGACAGGGCTGAGCTCCTACAATGAGCAGTTCTTC

j_gene: TRBJ2-5
d_gene: TRBD2
v_gene: TRBV7-2
CDR3aa: CASSPSTRGGETQYF
CDR3nt: TGTGCCAGCAGCCCCTCTACCCGGGGAGGGGAGACCCAGTACTTC

j_gene: TRBJ2-1
d_gene: TRBD2
v_gene: TRBV7-2
CDR3aa: CASRLSGGPSNEQFF
CDR3nt: TGTGCCAGCAGACTAAGCGGGGGGCCGAGCAATGAGCAGTTCTTC

j_gene: TRBJ1-5
d_gene: TRBD1
v_gene: TRBV7-9
CDR3aa: CASSSRLQGANQPQHF
CDR3nt: TGTGCCAGCAGCTCTAGATTACAGGGGGCAAACCAGCCCCAGCATTTT

j_gene: TRBJ2-7
d_gene: .
v_gene: TRBV7-9
CDR3aa: CASSLDGQFRYEQYF
CDR3nt: TGTGCCAGCAGCTTAGATGGCCAATTTCGCTACGAGCAGTACTTC

j_gene: TRBJ2-1
d_gene: .
v_gene: TRBV4-1
CDR3aa: CASSQDRAGEQFF
CDR3nt: TGCGCCAGCAGCCAAGACAGGGCGGGAGAGCAGTTCTTC

j_gene: TRBJ2-3
d_gene: TRBD2
v_gene: TRBV2
CDR3aa: CASPTSDTDTQYF
CDR3nt: TGTGCCAGCCCAACTAGCGACACAGATACGCAGTATTTT

j_gene: TRBJ1-2
d_gene: .
v_gene: TRBV30
CDR3aa: CAWTEPQRFYGYTF
CDR3nt: TGTGCCTGGACCGAACCCCAGCGATTCTATGGCTACACCTTC

j_gene: TRBJ1-3
d_gene: TRBD1
v_gene: TRBV30
CDR3aa: CAWRADRGKGNTIYF
CDR3nt: TGTGCCTGGCGAGCGGACAGGGGCAAAGGAAACACCATATATTTT